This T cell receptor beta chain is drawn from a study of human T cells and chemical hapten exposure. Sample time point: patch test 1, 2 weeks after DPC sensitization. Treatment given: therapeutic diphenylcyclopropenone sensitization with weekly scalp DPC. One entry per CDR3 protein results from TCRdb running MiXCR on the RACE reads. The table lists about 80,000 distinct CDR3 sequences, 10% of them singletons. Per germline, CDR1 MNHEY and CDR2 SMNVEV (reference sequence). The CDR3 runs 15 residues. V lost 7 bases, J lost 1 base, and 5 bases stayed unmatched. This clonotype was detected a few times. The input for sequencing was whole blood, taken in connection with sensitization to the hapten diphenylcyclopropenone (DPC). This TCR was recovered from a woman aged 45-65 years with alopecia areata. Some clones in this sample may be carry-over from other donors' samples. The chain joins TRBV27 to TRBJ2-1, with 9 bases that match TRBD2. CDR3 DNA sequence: TGTGCCAGCACTTACGGACTAGCGTCCTACAATGAGCAGTTCTTC. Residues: CASTYGLASYNEQFF.